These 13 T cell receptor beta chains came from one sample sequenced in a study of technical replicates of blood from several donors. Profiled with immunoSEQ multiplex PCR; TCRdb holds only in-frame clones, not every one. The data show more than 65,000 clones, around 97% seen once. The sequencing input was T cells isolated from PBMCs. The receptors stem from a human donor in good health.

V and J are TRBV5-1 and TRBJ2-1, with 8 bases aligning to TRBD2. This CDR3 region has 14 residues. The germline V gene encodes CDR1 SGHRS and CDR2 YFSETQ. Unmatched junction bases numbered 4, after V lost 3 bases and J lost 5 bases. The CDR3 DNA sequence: TGCGCCAGCAGCTCGGGACTAGATAACAATGAGCAGTTCTTC. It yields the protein CASSSGLDNNEQFF.

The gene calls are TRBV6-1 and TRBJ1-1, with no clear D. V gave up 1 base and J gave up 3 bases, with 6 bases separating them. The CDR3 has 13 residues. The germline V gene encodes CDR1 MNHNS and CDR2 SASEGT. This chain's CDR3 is CASSEGQDTEAFF. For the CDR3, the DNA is TGTGCCAGCAGTGAAGGCCAGGACACTGAAGCTTTCTTT.

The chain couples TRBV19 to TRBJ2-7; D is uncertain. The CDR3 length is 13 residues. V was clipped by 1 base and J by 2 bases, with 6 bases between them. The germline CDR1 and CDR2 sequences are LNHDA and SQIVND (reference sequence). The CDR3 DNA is TGTGCCAGTAGTATAGGCAGGACCTACGAGCAGTACTTC. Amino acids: CASSIGRTYEQYF.

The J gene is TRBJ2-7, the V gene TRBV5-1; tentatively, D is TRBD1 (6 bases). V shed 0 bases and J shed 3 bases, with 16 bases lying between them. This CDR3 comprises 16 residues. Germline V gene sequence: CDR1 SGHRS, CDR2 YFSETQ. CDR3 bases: TGCGCCAGCAGCTTGGACGGGGACATCCGGTACTACGAGCAGTACTTC. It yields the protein CASSLDGDIRYYEQYF.

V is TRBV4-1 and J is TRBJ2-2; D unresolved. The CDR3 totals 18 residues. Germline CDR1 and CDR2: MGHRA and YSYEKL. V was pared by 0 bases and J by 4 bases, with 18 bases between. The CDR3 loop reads CASSQDRVQDLFTGELFF. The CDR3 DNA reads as TGCGCCAGCAGCCAAGATCGCGTGCAGGATCTATTCACCGGGGAGCTGTTTTTT.

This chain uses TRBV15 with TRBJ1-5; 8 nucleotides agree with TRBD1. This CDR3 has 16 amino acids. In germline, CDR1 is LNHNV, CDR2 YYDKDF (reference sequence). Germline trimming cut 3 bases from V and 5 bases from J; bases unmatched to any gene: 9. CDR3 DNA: TGTGCCACCAGCAGGGACAGGGTGTTGGTGGATCAGCCCCAGCATTTT. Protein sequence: CATSRDRVLVDQPQHF.

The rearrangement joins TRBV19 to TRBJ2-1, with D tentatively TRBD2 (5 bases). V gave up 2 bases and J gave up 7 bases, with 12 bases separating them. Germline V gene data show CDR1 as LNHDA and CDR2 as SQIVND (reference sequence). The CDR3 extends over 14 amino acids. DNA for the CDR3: TGTGCCAGTAGTATATCGTTGGCGGGTAATGAGCAGTTCTTC. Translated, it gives CASSISLAGNEQFF.

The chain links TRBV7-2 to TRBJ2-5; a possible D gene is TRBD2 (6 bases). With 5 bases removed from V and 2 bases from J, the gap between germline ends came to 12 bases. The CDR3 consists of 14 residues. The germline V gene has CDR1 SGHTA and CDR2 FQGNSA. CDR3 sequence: CASSESGLQETQYF. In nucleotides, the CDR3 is TGTGCCAGCAGCGAGAGCGGGTTACAAGAGACCCAGTACTTC.

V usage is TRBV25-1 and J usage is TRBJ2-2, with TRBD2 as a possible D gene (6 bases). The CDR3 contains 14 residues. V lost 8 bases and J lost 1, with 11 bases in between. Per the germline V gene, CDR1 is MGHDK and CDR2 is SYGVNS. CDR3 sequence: CASGRGGNTGELFF. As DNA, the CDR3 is TGTGCCAGCGGGCGGGGAGGGAACACCGGGGAGCTGTTTTTT.

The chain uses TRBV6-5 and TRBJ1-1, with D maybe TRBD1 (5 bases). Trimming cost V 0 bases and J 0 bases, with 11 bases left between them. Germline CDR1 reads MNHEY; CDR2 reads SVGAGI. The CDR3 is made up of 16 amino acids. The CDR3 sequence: CASSYSRAPMNTEAFF. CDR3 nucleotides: TGTGCCAGCAGTTACTCCAGGGCCCCAATGAACACTGAAGCTTTCTTT.

CDR3 sequence reads: CASSSRLARNTGELFF. The CDR3 nucleotides are TGTGCCAGCAGCTCCCGACTAGCGAGGAACACCGGGGAGCTGTTTTTT. The chain joins TRBV11-2 to TRBJ2-2, with 8 bases lining up with TRBD2. The CDR3 is made up of 16 amino acids. With 4 bases clipped from V and 1 base from J, the junction kept 5 bases outside the gene matches. Germline CDR1 SGHAT, CDR2 FQNNGV.

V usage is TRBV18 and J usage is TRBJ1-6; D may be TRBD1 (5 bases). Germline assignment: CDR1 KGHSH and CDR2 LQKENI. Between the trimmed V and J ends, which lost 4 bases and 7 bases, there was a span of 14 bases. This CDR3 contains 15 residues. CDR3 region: CASSRQVTENSPLHF. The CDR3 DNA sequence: TGTGCCAGCTCACGACAAGTGACAGAAAATTCACCCCTCCACTTT. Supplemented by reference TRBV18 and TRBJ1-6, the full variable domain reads NAGVMQNPRHLVRRRGQEARLRCSPMKGHSHVYWYRQLPEEGLKFMVYLQKENIIDESGMPKERFSAEFPKEGPSILRIQQVVRGDSAAYFCASSRQVTENSPLHFGNGTRLTVT.

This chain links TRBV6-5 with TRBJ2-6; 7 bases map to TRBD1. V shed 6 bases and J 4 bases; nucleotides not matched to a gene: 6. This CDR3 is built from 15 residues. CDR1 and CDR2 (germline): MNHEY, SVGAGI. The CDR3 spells CASRQDRWGANVLTF. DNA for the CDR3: TGTGCCAGCAGACAGGACAGGTGGGGGGCCAACGTCCTGACTTTC.